This T cell receptor (beta chain) originates from a study of blood T cell repertoires in COVID-19. Turning to the study itself: Samples of COVID-19 (acute and convalescent) were obtained from the United States, Italy and Spain. PBMCs, B-cell-depleted T cells, or T cells provided the cDNA or gDNA that made up the material.

Before being deemed recovered, Cohort 3 donors had two negative PCRs, clearance, or symptom resolution. The CDR3 is 14 amino acids. Germline V gene sequence: CDR1 SGHNT, CDR2 YYREEE (reference sequence). The V and J ends lost 3 bases and 5 bases, in that order; junction bases with no gene match: 4. The assay was immunoSEQ multiplex PCR, and TCRdb's table has in-frame clones only and misses some. The sample lists some 110,000 clones, 84% occurring once. Source material: PBMCs or T cells enriched from blood (not recorded which). This sequence originates from a woman aged 30 to 39 who had recovered from COVID-19. This chain joins TRBV5-4 and TRBJ1-5, with TRBD1 matching 8 bases. Here the CDR3 DNA reads TGTGCCAGCAGCTGGGACAGGCAAGATCAGCCCCAGCATTTT. It codes for CASSWDRQDQPQHF.